Reported below is one T cell receptor (beta chain). Antigen unknown. The sample originates from a study of T cell responses to AZD1222 COVID-19 vaccine. Overall study results and limits: Only after the peak T cell response were repertoires sampled.

CDR3 length: 13 amino acids. The germline V gene has CDR1 MNHNY and CDR2 SVGAGI (reference sequence). V was trimmed by 8 bases and J by 4 bases, leaving 12 bases between them. The repertoire was sequenced with immunoSEQ multiplex PCR; TCRdb's copy has only in-frame clones and lacks some. The sample comprises tens of thousands of clones, 80% to 90% of which are singletons, and roughly 10% rests with the top ten. The chain carries TRBV6-6 and TRBJ1-3; D is unclear. The sequencing used peripheral blood, collected on day 0 of AZD1222 vaccination. This receptor was identified in an adult in good health. CDR3 in amino acids: CASSSSAGNTIYF. DNA for the CDR3: TGTGCCAGCTCATCCAGCGCGGGAAACACCATATATTTT.